The 4 T cell receptor beta chains below all came from one sample that was sequenced in a study of T-cell memory formation after mild COVID-19. Each CDR3 protein is one row after TCRdb ran MiXCR on the 5' RACE reads. The sample gives 400,000 to 450,000 distinct CDR3 sequences, approximately 19% of which show up once; approximately 21% is in the top ten. Sequenced input: PBMCs or a T cell subset sorted from them (not recorded which). These receptors originate from a man aged 18 to 29 who had mild COVID-19 (a few samples of this study predate the infection). Cell type and time point are not known.

The CDR3, as DNA: TGCGCCAGCAGCTTGGGACAGGGGAGGTCAGATACGCAGTATTTT. Amino acid sequence: CASSLGQGRSDTQYF. This chain links TRBV5-1 with TRBJ2-3, with 8 bases matching TRBD1. This CDR3 region has 15 residues. The J segment lost 4 bases and the V segment lost 0 bases, leaving 4 bases of the junction unmatched. In germline, CDR1 is SGHRS, CDR2 YFSETQ.

V and J are TRBV3-1 and TRBJ2-7; 11 bases fit TRBD2. CDR3 length: 16 amino acids. CDR1 and CDR2 from the germline V gene are LGHDT and YNNKEL (reference sequence). The V segment lost 0 bases and the J segment 6 bases; nucleotides outside the gene matches: 7. The CDR3 protein is CASSQEGLAGGREQYF. DNA for the CDR3: TGTGCCAGCAGCCAAGAGGGCCTAGCGGGGGGACGCGAGCAGTACTTC.

The chain carries TRBV20-1 and TRBJ2-5, with 7 bases identical to TRBD2. The CDR3 extends over 15 amino acids. The ends lost 3 bases at V and 1 base at J; junction bases unmatched: 8. Germline V CDR1 and CDR2: DFQATT, SNEGSKA (reference sequence). The DNA for the CDR3 is TGCAGTGCTAGTTGGGCGGCGGGGGTCCAAGAGACCCAGTACTTC. Amino acid sequence: CSASWAAGVQETQYF.

The table lists this clonotype with a few counts. CDR3 coding DNA: TGCGCCAGCAGCTTGGCCTTGGGGGCGGACACCGGGGAGCTGTTTTTT. This codes for CASSLALGADTGELFF. This sequence joins TRBV5-1 and TRBJ2-2; D perhaps matches TRBD1 (6 bases). This CDR3 has 16 amino acids. The V end was cut by 0 bases, the J end by 3 bases, with 12 bases between. Germline loops: CDR1 SGHRS, CDR2 YFSETQ. Based on the CDR3 plus reference TRBV5-1 and TRBJ2-2, the full variable domain is KAGVTQTPRYLIKTRGQQVTLSCSPISGHRSVSWYQQTPGQGLQFLFEYFSETQRNKGNFPGRFSGRQFSNSRSEMNVSTLELGDSALYLCASSLALGADTGELFFGEGSRLTVL.